This TCR beta chain came from a study of blood T cell repertoires in COVID-19. Per the authors' pipeline: Nucleated cell counts were estimated from reference gene primer amplification. Sequenced by immunoSEQ multiplex PCR; TCRdb stores in-frame clones only, minus some. V and J calls and clone size come straight from that table; D and trimming were deduced from the DNA. The sample includes around 30,000 clones, approximately 95% of them seen just once. The specimen was peripheral blood. The source is a male donor with active COVID-19.

CDR3 sequence: CASSVQLYAEAFF. Here the CDR3 DNA reads TGTGCCAGCAGCGTCCAACTGTACGCTGAAGCTTTCTTT. The chain is built from TRBV7-9 and TRBJ1-1; D is unclear. Germline V gene lookup returns CDR1 SEHNR and CDR2 FQNEAQ (reference sequence). With 5 bases removed from V and 6 bases from J, the gap between germline ends came to 13 bases. This CDR3 region has 13 residues.